The 20 T cell receptor beta chains presented below share a single source sample, sequenced in a study of blood T cells in healthy people across ages. With a J-beta primer mix and a sample-barcoded 5' primer, a second PCR ran about 7 to 11 cycles. TCRdb analysed the 5' RACE reads with MiXCR anew, one entry per CDR3 protein. The sample has hundreds of thousands of distinct CDR3 sequences; roughly 50% are singletons. The sample consisted of blood. The source of these receptors is a woman aged 55 to 70 in good health.

The chain joins TRBV3-1 to TRBJ2-7; D remains ambiguous. With 1 base removed from V and 7 bases from J, the gap between germline ends came to 14 bases. Germline lookup yields CDR1 LGHDT and CDR2 YNNKEL (reference sequence). This CDR3 region has 14 residues. The CDR3 region is CASSQAASSGEQYF. DNA for the CDR3: TGTGCCAGCAGCCAAGCGGCCTCGTCTGGGGAGCAGTACTTC.

The gene calls are TRBV28 and TRBJ2-7; possibly TRBD2 for D (6 bases). Germline-derived CDR1 and CDR2 are MDHEN and SYDVKM. CDR3 length: 13 residues. Trimming took 7 bases from V and 2 from J, leaving 12 bases between them. CDR3 region: CASTRDSTYEQYF. The CDR3, as DNA: TGTGCCAGCACCCGGGACTCGACCTACGAGCAGTACTTC.

The V and J genes are TRBV28 and TRBJ1-1; D is undetermined. Trimming cost V 4 bases and J 4 bases, with 13 bases left between them. Germline CDR1 and CDR2: MDHEN and SYDVKM. CDR3 length: 14 amino acids. The CDR3 sequence is CASSSADGATEAFF. CDR3 sequence (DNA): TGTGCCAGCAGTTCAGCAGACGGTGCCACTGAAGCTTTCTTT.

J is TRBJ2-2 and V is TRBV27, with D perhaps TRBD1 (6 bases). Germline values: CDR1 MNHEY, CDR2 SMNVEV (reference sequence). This CDR3 has 15 amino acids. V gave up 2 bases and J gave up 3 bases, with 10 bases separating them. CDR3 bases: TGTGCCAGCAGTTTAGACAGGCGGGACACCGGGGAGCTGTTTTTT. Its protein is CASSLDRRDTGELFF.

In its sample, this clonotype was seen a few times. The chain couples TRBV4-3 to TRBJ2-2, with D possibly being TRBD1 or TRBD2 (5 bases each). Germline V lookup: CDR1 LGHNA, CDR2 YSLEER. V lost 1 base, J lost 7 bases, and 19 bases lay in between. This CDR3 region has 17 residues. This CDR3 reads CASSQVRGTYVDGELFF. Written as DNA, the CDR3 is TGCGCCAGCAGCCAAGTTCGTGGGACCTATGTGGACGGGGAGCTGTTTTTT.

This clonotype has just a few counts. The chain employs TRBV6-2 or TRBV6-3 and TRBJ2-4, with 8 bases identical to TRBD1. The V and J ends lost 4 bases and 4 bases, in that order; junction bases with no gene match: 6. The CDR3 sequence is 15 residues long. CDR1 MNHEY and CDR2 SVGEGT come from the germline V gene. In DNA, the CDR3 is TGTGCCAGCAGTTCACCCACAGGGGGGAAAAACATTCAGTACTTC. It yields the protein CASSSPTGGKNIQYF.

This chain links TRBV3-1 with TRBJ1-4; no firm D call. Germline CDR1 is LGHDT and CDR2 is YNNKEL (reference sequence). V was pared by 2 bases and J by 4 bases, with 5 bases between. The CDR3 has 13 residues. CDR3 region: CASSQMGNEKLFF. The CDR3 region has the DNA TGTGCCAGCAGCCAAATGGGTAATGAAAAACTGTTTTTT.

The V gene is TRBV4-2, the J gene TRBJ1-2; 8 bases are shared with TRBD1. V was clipped by 5 bases and J by 4 bases; unmatched bases: 21. Germline lookup yields CDR1 LGHNA and CDR2 YNFKEQ. CDR3 length equals 19 residues. The CDR3 bases are TGTGCCAGCAGCGTTAGACAGAGATCTAACAGGGGGACGAGCTATGGCTACACCTTC. This encodes CASSVRQRSNRGTSYGYTF.

J is TRBJ1-5 and V is TRBV20-1, with 7 nucleotides matching TRBD1. Trimming at V came to 5 bases and at J to 9 bases, leaving 13 bases not matched to a gene. The CDR3 covers 14 residues. Germline V gene lookup returns CDR1 DFQATT and CDR2 SNEGSKA (reference sequence). CDR3: CSAGRQGLERPQHF. Here the CDR3 DNA reads TGCAGTGCTGGGCGACAGGGCTTGGAGAGGCCCCAGCATTTT.

This clonotype was detected many times. The V gene is TRBV29-1, the J gene TRBJ1-2; 7 bases line up with TRBD1. After removal of 7 bases from V and 4 bases from J, the junction contained 6 bases not matched to a gene. The length of the CDR3 is 12 residues. Looked up from germline, CDR1 is SQVTM and CDR2 is ANQGSEA. The CDR3 coding sequence is TGCAGCGCCAGACAGGGCTCCTATGGCTACACCTTC. It is translated as CSARQGSYGYTF.

This rearrangement joins TRBV7-3 to TRBJ2-5; D gene unclear. The DNA end favors TRBJ2-7, so the J call may be wrong. Germline-derived CDR1 and CDR2 are SGHTA and FQGTGA. The length of the CDR3 is 12 residues. This chain's CDR3 is CASASSGNEQYF. The CDR3 DNA reads TGTGCCAGCGCCTCGTCGGGCAACGAGCAGTACTTC.

The rearrangement links TRBV12-3 or TRBV12-4 to TRBJ2-3, with 12 bases fitting TRBD2. CDR3 length equals 16 residues. The V and J ends lost 7 bases and 3 bases, in that order; junction bases with no gene match: 8. The CDR3 DNA follows: TGTGCCAGCAAAACTAGCGGGAGGTTTGGTACAGATACGCAGTATTTT. This codes for CASKTSGRFGTDTQYF.

The V and J genes are TRBV29-1 and TRBJ2-7, with D possibly TRBD2 on 5 matching bases. Germline loops: CDR1 SQVTM, CDR2 ANQGSEA. The CDR3 is 10 residues long. V was trimmed by 5 bases and J by 3 bases, leaving 5 bases between them. DNA of the CDR3: TGCAGCGTTCGGGACTACGAGCAGTACTTC. It encodes CSVRDYEQYF.

The chain couples TRBV7-2 to TRBJ2-3; TRBD2 agrees at 7 bases. Per the germline V gene, CDR1 is SGHTA and CDR2 is FQGNSA. V gave up 4 bases and J gave up 6 bases; unmatched junction bases: 13. The CDR3 sequence is 16 residues long. The CDR3 loop is CASSYSGTKAADTQYF. The CDR3 bases are TGTGCCAGCAGCTACAGCGGGACTAAAGCAGCGGATACGCAGTATTTT. Filled out from reference TRBV7-2 and TRBJ2-3, the complete variable domain reads GAGVSQSPSNKVTEKGKDVELRCDPISGHTALYWYRQSLGQGLEFLIYFQGNSAPDKSGLPSDRFSAERTGGSVSTLTIQRTQQEDSAVYLCASSYSGTKAADTQYFGPGTRLTVL.

The chain employs TRBV15 and TRBJ1-2, with a weak D call TRBD1 (6 bases). This CDR3 spans 14 amino acids. Germline assignment: CDR1 LNHNV and CDR2 YYDKDF (reference sequence). Trimming took 0 bases from V and 7 from J, leaving 12 bases between them. The CDR3, as DNA: TGTGCCACCAGCAGAGAGGGGGCGCGGGGTGGCTACACCTTC. It specifies CATSREGARGGYTF.

The chain carries TRBV7-2 and TRBJ2-3; 7 bases are shared with TRBD2. The CDR3 loop spans 16 amino acids. V trimming: 11 bases; J trimming: 5 bases; junction bases outside the gene matches: 19. The germline gives CDR1 SGHTA, CDR2 FQGNSA. CDR3 sequence: CAGNPAGSGYRDTQYF. The CDR3 DNA sequence: TGTGCCGGCAACCCAGCGGGAAGCGGTTACCGAGATACGCAGTATTTT.

This clonotype was counted a few times. The rearrangement links TRBV7-2 to TRBJ2-1; 11 bases align to TRBD2. The V gene end was trimmed by 3 bases and the J gene end by 7 bases; junction bases not matched to a gene: 11. CDR1 is SGHTA, CDR2 FQGNSA, per germline. The length of the CDR3 is 17 residues. In nucleotides, the CDR3 is TGTGCCAGCAGCTTGTCTAGCCTTCGGACTAGCGGGAATGAGCAGTTCTTC. Translated, it gives CASSLSSLRTSGNEQFF.

The sample holds many counts of this clonotype. The V and J genes are TRBV3-1 and TRBJ1-2, with D maybe TRBD1 (5 bases). The germline gives CDR1 LGHDT, CDR2 YNNKEL (reference sequence). V lost 3 bases and J lost 0, with 5 bases in between. The CDR3 spans 13 residues. CDR3 region: CASSQGANYGYTF. The CDR3 coding sequence is TGTGCCAGCAGCCAGGGGGCTAACTATGGCTACACCTTC.

As for this clonotype: The CDR3 carries no conserved terminal phenylalanine or tryptophan, so it likely arises from a read error. The chain combines TRBV12-3 or TRBV12-4 with TRBJ2-7, with a possible D match to TRBD1 (7 bases). Trimming took 6 bases from V and 6 from J, leaving 12 bases between them. This CDR3 is 12 amino acids long. CDR3 nucleotides: TGTGCCAGCAGGGGACAGACTAGCGAGCAGTACTCC. This translates into CASRGQTSEQYS.

This chain uses TRBV4-3 with TRBJ2-7; a weak D match, TRBD1 (6 bases). CDR3 length: 15 amino acids. Trimming took 0 bases from V and 3 from J, leaving 12 bases between them. Germline V gene data show CDR1 as LGHNA and CDR2 as YSLEER. The CDR3 sequence is CASSQDQGYVYEQYF. CDR3 DNA sequence: TGCGCCAGCAGCCAAGATCAGGGGTACGTCTACGAGCAGTACTTC.